A single sample gave rise to the 23 T cell receptor beta chains below, sequenced in a study of CXCR4 blockade with PD-1 therapy in pancreatic cancer. TCRdb keeps only in-frame clones here, not all; method: immunoSEQ multiplex PCR. The sample lists approximately 5,200 clones, around 50% seen once, with around 8.8% in the top ten. Material for sequencing was tumor tissue. The source of these receptors is a human donor with pancreatic ductal adenocarcinoma.

In this sample, this clone turned up a few times. V and J are TRBV6-8 and TRBJ2-3; 14 positions agree with TRBD2. CDR1 is MNHGY and CDR2 is SAAAGT in the germline V gene. This CDR3 has 14 residues. Unmatched junction bases numbered 5, after V lost 6 bases and J lost 9 bases. The CDR3 protein is CASRTGLAGATQYF. The CDR3 bases are TGTGCCAGCAGAACGGGACTAGCGGGAGCCACGCAGTATTTT.

Only a few counts were recorded for this clone. This chain uses TRBV30 with TRBJ2-2, with 7 positions matching TRBD2. The CDR3 is 18 amino acids. Germline V gene lookup returns CDR1 GTSNPN and CDR2 SVGIG (reference sequence). V lost 3 bases to trimming and J lost 1 base; unmatched junction nucleotides: 14. The CDR3 loop is CAWSPTPGLGMNTGELFF. As DNA, the CDR3 is TGTGCCTGGAGCCCCACACCCGGACTAGGGATGAACACCGGGGAGCTGTTTTTT.

V gene TRBV1 combines with J gene TRBJ2-7; TRBD2, the table's D call, lacks a check against the DNA. TRBV1 is labeled a pseudogene. This CDR3 is built from 16 residues. In nucleotides, the CDR3 is TGCGCCAGCAGCCAAGACCCTAGCGCGAGCTCCTACGAGCAGTACTTC. Amino acids: CASSQDPSASSYEQYF.

V usage is TRBV6-8 and J usage is TRBJ1-1; D is unclear. V was clipped by 4 bases and J by 0 bases, with 15 bases between them. CDR3 size: 16 residues. Germline CDR1 MNHGY, CDR2 SAAAGT. For the CDR3, the DNA is TGTGCCAGCAGTTTCCCCGGCGGCAGGATGAACACTGAAGCTTTCTTT. This gives the protein CASSFPGGRMNTEAFF.

This clone was seen only once. The chain links TRBV18 to TRBJ2-2; no definite D call. The germline V gene encodes CDR1 KGHSH and CDR2 LQKENI. The CDR3 spans 14 residues. Deletions cut 2 bases from V and 2 bases from J, with 6 bases between. CDR3 DNA sequence: TGTGCCAGCTCACCATCGGCAAACACCGGGGAGCTGTTTTTT. This codes for CASSPSANTGELFF. Filled out from reference TRBV18 and TRBJ2-2, the complete variable domain reads NAGVMQNPRHLVRRRGQEARLRCSPMKGHSHVYWYRQLPEEGLKFMVYLQKENIIDESGMPKERFSAEFPKEGPSILRIQQVVRGDSAAYFCASSPSANTGELFFGEGSRLTVL.

This clone came up a few times. V usage is TRBV6-8 and J usage is TRBJ1-2; 7 positions agree with TRBD1. V shed 10 bases, J shed 6 bases, and the junction held 11 bases outside the gene matches. Germline V gene data show CDR1 as MNHGY and CDR2 as SAAAGT. This CDR3 is 13 amino acids long. CDR3 sequence reads: CAIWGQGDNGYTF. The CDR3 DNA reads as TGTGCCATTTGGGGCCAGGGGGACAATGGCTACACCTTC.

The V call is TRBV1, the J call TRBJ2-7; the DNA was not used to check the table's D call, TRBD1. TRBV1 is an annotated pseudogene. The CDR3 contains 15 residues. CDR3 in DNA: TGCGCCAGCAGCGTCGCCGGGACAGGGTTTCGCGAGCAGTACTTC. This sequence encodes CASSVAGTGFREQYF.

J is TRBJ2-2 and V is TRBV18; the D gene is possibly TRBD1 (6 bases). Germline assignment: CDR1 KGHSH and CDR2 LQKENI. The V end was cut by 0 bases, the J end by 4 bases, with 15 bases between. This CDR3 has 17 residues. CDR3 sequence: CASSPPVGDTSTGELFF. The DNA of the CDR3 is TGTGCCAGCTCACCACCGGTTGGGGACACCTCCACCGGGGAGCTGTTTTTT.

The sample holds a few counts of this clone. The J gene is TRBJ1-1, the V gene TRBV6-8; D is ambiguous. There are 16 residues in the CDR3. Germline-derived CDR1 and CDR2 are MNHGY and SAAAGT. The V gene lost 0 bases and the J gene lost 4 bases, with 15 bases spanning the gap. CDR3 coding DNA: TGTGCCAGCAGTTACTCCCGGAATCGGATTGGCACTGAAGCTTTCTTT. This sequence encodes CASSYSRNRIGTEAFF.

This clone has a handful of counts. The chain couples TRBV7-7 to TRBJ2-1, with 9 bases identical to TRBD2. This CDR3 is 14 amino acids long. With V trimmed by 4 bases and J by 7 bases, 5 bases remained unmatched. Per the germline V gene, CDR1 is SSHAT and CDR2 is FNYEAQ (reference sequence). CDR3 DNA sequence: TGTGCCAGCAGCTGGTTAGCGGGAGCTAATGAGCAGTTCTTC. It translates to CASSWLAGANEQFF.

A few counts support this clone. V usage is TRBV11-3 and J usage is TRBJ2-1, with TRBD2 as a possible D gene (5 bases). Germline V CDR1 and CDR2: SGHNT, YENEEA. V was clipped by 2 bases and J by 3 bases, with 11 bases between them. The CDR3 length is 15 residues. The CDR3 reads CASSLSGSVYNEQFF. CDR3 nucleotides: TGTGCCAGCAGCTTAAGTGGGAGCGTCTACAATGAGCAGTTCTTC.

The chain combines TRBV12-5 with TRBJ2-1, with D perhaps TRBD1 (6 bases). In germline, CDR1 is LGHNT, CDR2 FRNRAP. The CDR3 loop spans 13 amino acids. Trimming left V 4 bases short and J 10 bases short, with 14 bases between. The CDR3 here is CASGSGTSREQFF. The CDR3 DNA reads TGTGCTAGTGGTTCCGGGACATCTCGCGAGCAGTTCTTC.

This clone was seen a handful of times. The chain couples TRBV6-8 to TRBJ2-7; 9 positions match TRBD1. The CDR3 totals 17 residues. Germline lookup yields CDR1 MNHGY and CDR2 SAAAGT. The V gene end was trimmed by 0 bases and the J gene end by 2 bases; junction bases not matched to a gene: 8. For the CDR3, the DNA is TGTGCCAGCAGTTACTCCATACCGGGACAGGGTACCTACGAGCAGTACTTC. Its protein product is CASSYSIPGQGTYEQYF.

The rearrangement joins TRBV11-3 to TRBJ1-1, with D possibly being TRBD1 (5 bases). Trimming took 4 bases from V and 7 from J, leaving 19 bases between them. This CDR3 contains 15 residues. Germline CDR1 SGHNT, CDR2 YENEEA. The CDR3 DNA is TGTGCCAGCAGCTCTCCCCAGGGAAATGCCCTTGAAGCTTTCTTT. It translates to CASSSPQGNALEAFF.

The V call is TRBV2, the J call TRBJ1-1; D not resolved. Germline V CDR1 and CDR2: SNHLY, FYNNEI. Trimming shortened V by 2 bases and J by 8 bases, and 9 bases separated the two germline ends. The CDR3 contains 12 residues. CDR3 DNA: TGTGCCAGCAGTGAAATAGCCACCGAAGCTTTCTTT. This sequence encodes CASSEIATEAFF.

V gene TRBV28 combines with J gene TRBJ2-7; 15 positions match TRBD2. J lost 9 bases, V lost 5 bases, and 8 bases had no gene match. This CDR3 contains 15 residues. Per germline, CDR1 MDHEN and CDR2 SYDVKM. The chain's CDR3 is CASSPGTSGRSRQYF. The CDR3 DNA reads as TGTGCCAGCAGTCCAGGGACTAGCGGGAGGTCACGGCAGTACTTC.

This chain connects TRBV4-1 to TRBJ1-5, with D perhaps TRBD1 (5 bases). The CDR3 loop spans 15 amino acids. The germline gives CDR1 MGHRA, CDR2 YSYEKL. Trimming stripped 0 bases from V and 1 base from J, with 7 bases between. The DNA for the CDR3 is TGCGCCAGCAGCCAAGATGGGGGAAGCAATCAGCCCCAGCATTTT. Translation: CASSQDGGSNQPQHF.

This chain joins TRBV1 and TRBJ2-1; TRBD1 reflects the table's D call only, with no check against the DNA. TRBV1 is marked as a pseudogene. The CDR3 consists of 16 residues. The CDR3 loop is CASSQATGEAYNEQFF. The DNA of the CDR3 is TGCGCCAGCAGCCAAGCGACAGGTGAAGCGTACAATGAGCAGTTCTTC.

J is TRBJ2-6 and V is TRBV14, with a weak D call TRBD1 (5 bases). V was trimmed by 1 base and J by 2 bases, leaving 18 bases between them. This CDR3 has 19 residues. Germline-derived CDR1 and CDR2 are SGHDN and FVKESK. The CDR3 is CASSQVGRLSRAGANVLTF. CDR3 sequence (DNA): TGTGCCAGCAGCCAAGTTGGACGCCTAAGCAGGGCTGGGGCCAACGTCCTGACTTTC.

V and J are TRBV28 and TRBJ2-6; 9 bases are shared with TRBD2. Trimming took 6 bases from V and 2 from J; bases not matched to a gene: 5. Germline-derived CDR1 and CDR2 are MDHEN and SYDVKM. The CDR3 has 16 residues. The CDR3 region has the DNA TGTGCCAGCAGCGCGGGGGGGGCGGCTGGGGCCAACGTCCTGACTTTC. This translates into CASSAGGAAGANVLTF.

The chain has TRBV30 and TRBJ1-1; 10 bases are shared with TRBD1. CDR3 size: 16 residues. Germline CDR1 GTSNPN, CDR2 SVGIG (reference sequence). V dropped 3 bases and J dropped 1; count of bases not matched to a gene: 8. As DNA, the CDR3 is TGTGCCTGGAGCCTCCTGGGACAGGGGCCGAACACTGAAGCTTTCTTT. Translating gives CAWSLLGQGPNTEAFF.

V is TRBV14 and J is TRBJ2-1, with 8 bases that match TRBD2. Losses at the gene ends were 7 bases for V and 4 bases for J; bases not matched to a gene: 6. This CDR3 has 14 residues. Germline V CDR1 and CDR2: SGHDN, FVKESK. CDR3 in amino acids: CASTPSGGYNEQFF. The DNA of the CDR3 is TGTGCCAGCACCCCAAGCGGGGGATACAATGAGCAGTTCTTC.

This clone was detected a few times. This chain joins TRBV29-1 and TRBJ2-1, with D perhaps TRBD1 (6 bases). Deletions cut 1 base from V and 4 bases from J, with 8 bases between. CDR1 is SQVTM, CDR2 ANQGSEA, per germline. This CDR3 contains 13 residues. CDR3 bases: TGCAGCGTTGAAGGGACAGAGTACAATGAGCAGTTCTTC. This codes for CSVEGTEYNEQFF.